One T cell receptor (beta chain) is described in this entry. The antigen remains unidentified. These data are taken from a study of regulatory dendritic cells for organ transplantation. This CDR3 has 15 amino acids. CDR1 and CDR2 from the germline V gene are SEHNR and FQNEAQ (reference sequence). V lost 1 base and J lost 1, with 10 bases in between. Profiled with immunoSEQ multiplex PCR; TCRdb holds only in-frame clones, not every one. The sample includes approximately 29,000 clones, 82% of them seen just once. General study findings and limits: Mature dendritic cells appeared to drive more memory CD8+ clonal expansion than regulatory ones.

This rearrangement joins TRBV7-9 to TRBJ1-2, with no clear D. Sequencing used naive CD4+ T cells from blood. Subset denoted: CD45RA+ naive T cells. The clonotype was recovered from a human donor in good health. CDR3 nucleotides: TGTGCCAGCAGCTTAGATACCTACTTTAACTATGGCTACACCTTC. This gives the protein CASSLDTYFNYGYTF.